Listed below are T cell receptor beta chains from one sample, sequenced in a study of blood T cell repertoires in COVID-19. Generated by immunoSEQ multiplex PCR, the TCRdb table keeps only in-frame clones and is missing some. Of 53,000 or so clones in the sample, approximately 90% were seen once. The sequencing sample was made of peripheral blood. The receptors originated from a human donor in a cohort sampled during active COVID-19. Both conserved end residues are part of each CDR3. The D gene is left open where the match is weak. Clone size appears in some rows only: once, few, many, or a class for an expanded clone.

d_call: TRBD2
j_call: TRBJ2-2
clone_size: -
v_call: TRBV4-1
cdr3_aa: CASSQGVAGLTTGELFF
cdr3_nt: TGCGCCAGCAGCCAAGGGGTAGCGGGGCTTACGACCGGGGAGCTGTTTTTT

d_call: -
j_call: TRBJ2-2
clone_size: once
v_call: TRBV28
cdr3_aa: CASSLSLVGSAGELFF
cdr3_nt: TGTGCCAGCAGTTTGTCCCTAGTCGGGTCGGCCGGGGAGCTGTTTTTT

d_call: -
j_call: TRBJ2-1
clone_size: -
v_call: TRBV4-3
cdr3_aa: CASSQGRGYNEQFF
cdr3_nt: TGCGCCAGCAGCCAAGGTCGGGGCTACAATGAGCAGTTCTTC

d_call: -
j_call: TRBJ1-1
clone_size: once
v_call: TRBV5-4
cdr3_aa: CASSFDTTEAFF
cdr3_nt: TGTGCCAGCAGCTTTGACACGACTGAAGCTTTCTTT

d_call: TRBD2
j_call: TRBJ2-5
clone_size: -
v_call: TRBV5-6
cdr3_aa: CASSLGVRGGETQYF
cdr3_nt: TGTGCCAGCAGCTTGGGTGTGAGGGGAGGGGAGACCCAGTACTTC

d_call: -
j_call: TRBJ1-1
clone_size: -
v_call: TRBV6-7
cdr3_aa: CASSARVDTARRCTEAFF
cdr3_nt: TGTGCCAGCAGTGCAAGAGTCGACACCGCGCGTCGGTGCACTGAAGCTTTCTTT

d_call: -
j_call: TRBJ1-1
clone_size: -
v_call: TRBV12-5
cdr3_aa: CASGLEGRGTEAFF
cdr3_nt: TGTGCTAGTGGTTTGGAGGGTAGGGGGACTGAAGCTTTCTTT

d_call: TRBD1
j_call: TRBJ1-1
clone_size: -
v_call: TRBV7-9
cdr3_aa: CASGRGQNTEAFF
cdr3_nt: TGTGCCAGCGGCAGGGGGCAAAACACTGAAGCTTTCTTT

d_call: -
j_call: TRBJ1-1
clone_size: -
v_call: TRBV5-8
cdr3_aa: CASSPDIWGAFF
cdr3_nt: TGTGCCAGCAGCCCGGACATTTGGGGAGCTTTCTTT

d_call: -
j_call: TRBJ2-4
clone_size: -
v_call: TRBV4-2
cdr3_aa: CASSQESSGSKNIQYF
cdr3_nt: TGTGCCAGCAGCCAAGAGTCCAGCGGATCCAAAAACATTCAGTACTTC

d_call: -
j_call: TRBJ1-5
clone_size: -
v_call: TRBV3-1/TRBV3-2
cdr3_aa: CASSQDWQSNQPQHF
cdr3_nt: TGTGCCAGCAGCCAAGATTGGCAGAGCAATCAGCCCCAGCATTTT

d_call: TRBD1
j_call: TRBJ1-3
clone_size: -
v_call: TRBV12-5
cdr3_aa: CASGLGTGVIGDTIYF
cdr3_nt: TGTGCTAGTGGTTTGGGGACAGGGGTGATCGGGGACACCATATATTTT

d_call: -
j_call: TRBJ2-3
clone_size: -
v_call: TRBV2
cdr3_aa: CASSVRETDTQYF
cdr3_nt: TGTGCCAGCAGTGTCCGGGAAACAGATACGCAGTATTTT

d_call: TRBD1
j_call: TRBJ2-6
clone_size: once
v_call: TRBV24-1
cdr3_aa: CATSDSRTGGAVSGANVLTF
cdr3_nt: TGTGCCACCAGTGATTCTCGGACAGGGGGCGCGGTCTCTGGGGCCAACGTCCTGACTTTC

d_call: -
j_call: TRBJ1-5
clone_size: -
v_call: TRBV6-1
cdr3_aa: CASSEGPGSRSQHF
cdr3_nt: TGTGCCAGCAGTGAAGGCCCGGGAAGCAGGTCCCAGCATTTT

d_call: -
j_call: TRBJ2-2
clone_size: -
v_call: TRBV12-3/TRBV12-4
cdr3_aa: CASSFSGELFF
cdr3_nt: TGTGCCAGCAGTTTCTCGGGGGAGCTGTTTTTT

d_call: TRBD1
j_call: TRBJ1-2
clone_size: once
v_call: TRBV5-6
cdr3_aa: CASSSRTGVSGYTF
cdr3_nt: TGTGCCAGCAGTTCCAGGACAGGGGTATCTGGCTACACCTTC

d_call: -
j_call: TRBJ1-1
clone_size: -
v_call: TRBV19
cdr3_aa: CASSTPRGNTEAFF
cdr3_nt: TGTGCCAGTAGTACGCCAAGGGGGAACACTGAAGCTTTCTTT

d_call: -
j_call: TRBJ1-2
clone_size: -
v_call: TRBV24-1
cdr3_aa: CATSDGLNYGYTF
cdr3_nt: TGTGCCACCAGTGATGGACTGAACTATGGCTACACCTTC

d_call: TRBD2
j_call: TRBJ2-5
clone_size: -
v_call: TRBV2
cdr3_aa: CASSNLGLAGVETQYF
cdr3_nt: TGTGCCAGCAGTAACTTAGGACTAGCGGGAGTAGAGACCCAGTACTTC

d_call: -
j_call: TRBJ2-6
clone_size: -
v_call: TRBV5-1
cdr3_aa: CASSLGEIAGANVLTF
cdr3_nt: TGCGCCAGCAGCTTGGGAGAAATTGCTGGGGCCAACGTCCTGACTTTC

d_call: -
j_call: TRBJ1-5
clone_size: -
v_call: TRBV2
cdr3_aa: CASSEDSHSNQPQHF
cdr3_nt: TGTGCCAGCAGTGAAGACAGCCATAGCAATCAGCCCCAGCATTTT

d_call: -
j_call: TRBJ1-1
clone_size: -
v_call: TRBV5-1
cdr3_aa: CASSSGDAEAFF
cdr3_nt: TGCGCCAGCAGTTCAGGGGACGCTGAAGCTTTCTTT

d_call: TRBD2
j_call: TRBJ2-1
clone_size: -
v_call: TRBV2
cdr3_aa: CASYGLATSGRVYNEQFF
cdr3_nt: TGTGCCAGCTACGGTTTGGCGACTAGCGGGAGGGTCTACAATGAGCAGTTCTTC

d_call: -
j_call: TRBJ1-3
clone_size: -
v_call: TRBV11-3
cdr3_aa: CASSPDSGNTIYF
cdr3_nt: TGTGCCAGCAGCCCGGACAGCGGAAACACCATATATTTT

d_call: TRBD2
j_call: TRBJ2-1
clone_size: -
v_call: TRBV11-2
cdr3_aa: CASSLLAGGGSYNEQFF
cdr3_nt: TGTGCCAGCAGCTTACTAGCGGGGGGCGGGTCCTACAATGAGCAGTTCTTC

d_call: TRBD1
j_call: TRBJ1-5
clone_size: -
v_call: TRBV2
cdr3_aa: CASSRGGVKPQHF
cdr3_nt: TGTGCCAGCAGTCGAGGGGGCGTCAAGCCCCAGCATTTT

d_call: -
j_call: TRBJ1-4
clone_size: -
v_call: TRBV6-1
cdr3_aa: CASSEFRTTNEKLFF
cdr3_nt: TGTGCCAGCAGTGAATTCAGAACAACTAATGAAAAACTGTTTTTT

d_call: TRBD2
j_call: TRBJ2-3
clone_size: -
v_call: TRBV6-6
cdr3_aa: CASSPPSGGTDTQYF
cdr3_nt: TGTGCCAGCAGCCCGCCTAGCGGGGGCACAGATACGCAGTATTTT

d_call: -
j_call: TRBJ1-1
clone_size: -
v_call: TRBV6-2/TRBV6-3
cdr3_aa: CASSYRPDRLNTEAFF
cdr3_nt: TGTGCCAGCAGTTACCGCCCTGACAGGCTGAACACTGAAGCTTTCTTT

d_call: TRBD2
j_call: TRBJ2-5
clone_size: -
v_call: TRBV15
cdr3_aa: CATSRGGRSGREGETQYF
cdr3_nt: TGTGCCACCAGCAGAGGAGGAAGAAGCGGGAGAGAGGGAGAGACCCAGTACTTC

d_call: TRBD1
j_call: TRBJ2-2
clone_size: -
v_call: TRBV4-3
cdr3_aa: CASSQQTGTGGDAGELFF
cdr3_nt: TGCGCCAGCAGCCAACAAACCGGGACAGGGGGCGACGCCGGGGAGCTGTTTTTT

d_call: -
j_call: TRBJ1-2
clone_size: -
v_call: TRBV30
cdr3_aa: CAFRGRYGYTF
cdr3_nt: TGTGCCTTCAGGGGAAGGTATGGCTACACCTTC

d_call: -
j_call: TRBJ1-5
clone_size: -
v_call: TRBV19
cdr3_aa: CASRSRGQPQHF
cdr3_nt: TGTGCCAGTAGGAGCAGGGGTCAGCCCCAGCATTTT

d_call: TRBD1
j_call: TRBJ2-2
clone_size: few
v_call: TRBV19
cdr3_aa: CASTRTGAGGELFF
cdr3_nt: TGTGCCAGTACGCGGACAGGGGCGGGCGGGGAGCTGTTTTTT

d_call: -
j_call: TRBJ1-5
clone_size: few
v_call: TRBV7-9
cdr3_aa: CASSPMGGGQPQHF
cdr3_nt: TGTGCCAGCAGCCCGATGGGAGGTGGTCAGCCCCAGCATTTT

d_call: -
j_call: TRBJ1-1
clone_size: -
v_call: TRBV5-4
cdr3_aa: CASSLGLAGTEAFF
cdr3_nt: TGTGCCAGCAGCTTGGGACTGGCGGGGACTGAAGCTTTCTTT

d_call: -
j_call: TRBJ1-1
clone_size: -
v_call: TRBV7-8
cdr3_aa: CASSPRQERGTEAFF
cdr3_nt: TGTGCCAGCAGCCCACGACAGGAAAGGGGTACTGAAGCTTTCTTT

d_call: TRBD1
j_call: TRBJ2-2
clone_size: -
v_call: TRBV6-5
cdr3_aa: CASSSSKAGGAGELFF
cdr3_nt: TGTGCCAGCAGTTCCTCCAAGGCAGGGGGTGCCGGGGAGCTGTTTTTT

d_call: -
j_call: TRBJ2-7
clone_size: -
v_call: TRBV3-1/TRBV3-2
cdr3_aa: CASSLTSWGRGSEQYF
cdr3_nt: TGTGCCAGCAGCCTGACCTCCTGGGGCAGGGGATCCGAGCAGTACTTC

d_call: TRBD1
j_call: TRBJ1-3
clone_size: -
v_call: TRBV28
cdr3_aa: CASSRDRRRNTIYF
cdr3_nt: TGTGCCAGCAGCCGGGACAGGCGGAGAAACACCATATATTTT

d_call: TRBD1
j_call: TRBJ2-3
clone_size: -
v_call: TRBV5-8
cdr3_aa: CASSKGQGSTDTQYF
cdr3_nt: TGTGCCAGCAGCAAAGGACAGGGTAGCACAGATACGCAGTATTTT

d_call: TRBD1
j_call: TRBJ2-7
clone_size: -
v_call: TRBV28
cdr3_aa: CASSSLGQGYEQYF
cdr3_nt: TGTGCCAGCAGTTCCCTGGGACAGGGGTACGAGCAGTACTTC

d_call: TRBD2
j_call: TRBJ2-1
clone_size: -
v_call: TRBV6-4
cdr3_aa: CASSDLAGGNEQFF
cdr3_nt: TGTGCCAGCAGTGATTTGGCGGGGGGCAATGAGCAGTTCTTC

d_call: -
j_call: TRBJ1-5
clone_size: -
v_call: TRBV7-2
cdr3_aa: CASSPTSGANQPQHF
cdr3_nt: TGTGCCAGCAGCCCTACCTCGGGAGCGAATCAGCCCCAGCATTTT

d_call: -
j_call: TRBJ2-7
clone_size: once
v_call: TRBV19
cdr3_aa: CASSPQDSSYEQYF
cdr3_nt: TGTGCCAGTAGTCCCCAGGATAGCTCCTACGAGCAGTACTTC

d_call: -
j_call: TRBJ2-5
clone_size: -
v_call: TRBV5-1
cdr3_aa: CASSFRIGEGITQYF
cdr3_nt: TGCGCCAGCAGCTTCCGAATCGGAGAGGGTATTACCCAGTACTTC

d_call: TRBD1
j_call: TRBJ2-1
clone_size: -
v_call: TRBV28
cdr3_aa: CASSPWWTGGMSYNEQFF
cdr3_nt: TGTGCCAGCAGTCCCTGGTGGACAGGGGGCATGTCCTACAATGAGCAGTTCTTC

d_call: -
j_call: TRBJ2-5
clone_size: -
v_call: TRBV5-4
cdr3_aa: CASSLSGIETQYF
cdr3_nt: TGTGCCAGCAGCTTGAGCGGTATAGAGACCCAGTACTTC

d_call: -
j_call: TRBJ1-6
clone_size: -
v_call: TRBV3-1/TRBV3-2
cdr3_aa: CASSQDDRNSPLHF
cdr3_nt: TGTGCCAGCAGCCAAGACGACAGAAATTCACCCCTCCACTTT